This T cell receptor beta chain was profiled in a study of cytomegalovirus exposure and HLA in healthy donors. Deletions cut 3 bases from V and 5 bases from J, with 17 bases between. CDR3 length equals 15 residues. In germline, CDR1 is SGDLS, CDR2 YYNGEE. TCRdb's copy holds only in-frame clones and misses some; the assay was immunoSEQ multiplex PCR. The top ten hold 10% of the sample, which has 150,000 to 200,000 clones, 89% seen once. Study-wide points: TCR clusters originating in the first cohort tended to co-occur in the 120 validation repertoires, according to a later analysis.

This clone was counted a single time. Its antigen is undetermined. Sequenced input: PBMCs. The V gene is TRBV9, the J gene TRBJ1-1, with D hard to call. The origin of this receptor is a woman younger than 30 in good health and CMV-seropositive. This CDR3 is CASSGREGLGTEAFF. CDR3 sequence (DNA): TGTGCCAGCAGCGGACGAGAGGGATTAGGGACTGAAGCTTTCTTT.